This TCR beta chain emerged from a study of T cells after yellow fever vaccination. The sample holds a few counts of this clonotype. One entry per CDR3 protein results from TCRdb running MiXCR on the 5' RACE reads. The sample includes fewer than 450,000 distinct CDR3 sequences, under 14% of them seen just once. The sequencing here drew on PBMCs, taken on the day of the first yellow fever vaccination. The origin of this receptor is a man between 18 and 35 years old who received the YFV17D yellow fever vaccine.

The CDR3 coding sequence is TGTGCCAGCACCCCGCTTCCAGGCTCCACCGGGGAGCTGTTTTTT. Amino acids: CASTPLPGSTGELFF. V and J are TRBV12-3 or TRBV12-4 and TRBJ2-2; D gene uncertain. The CDR3 extends over 15 amino acids. Trimming cost V 7 bases and J 4 bases, with 16 bases left between them.